Listed below are T cell receptor beta chains from one sample, sequenced in a study of T cell responses to AZD1222 COVID-19 vaccine. TCRdb's table, derived via immunoSEQ multiplex PCR, lists solely in-frame clones and lacks some. The sample has roughly 110,000 clones, about 89% seen once; the top ten hold 6.6%. The starting material was peripheral blood, obtained on day 0 of AZD1222 vaccination. Every receptor here comes from an adult in good health. CDR3s leave out the opening cysteine and the closing phenylalanine or tryptophan.

J gene: TRBJ2-7; V gene: TRBV15; CDR3 protein: ATSRDKARAYEQY
J gene: TRBJ2-7; V gene: TRBV7-8; CDR3 protein: ASSLGRSGIYEQY
J gene: TRBJ2-3; V gene: TRBV12-3/TRBV12-4; CDR3 protein: ASSFFPDTQY
J gene: TRBJ2-7; V gene: TRBV5-5; CDR3 protein: ASSFLAETYEQY
J gene: TRBJ2-1; V gene: TRBV4-3; CDR3 protein: ASSQSGTSGRIDNEQF
J gene: TRBJ1-1; V gene: TRBV28; CDR3 protein: ASTRNTEAF
J gene: TRBJ1-6; V gene: TRBV27; CDR3 protein: ASSSLSGYTGAHSPLH
J gene: TRBJ1-3; V gene: TRBV2; CDR3 protein: ASSDGSGGAGNTIY
J gene: TRBJ1-1; V gene: TRBV7-3; CDR3 protein: ASSYRVTEAF
J gene: TRBJ1-5; V gene: TRBV28; CDR3 protein: ASSLIGGSNQPQH
J gene: TRBJ1-4; V gene: TRBV4-3; CDR3 protein: ASSQEGQGNEKLF
J gene: TRBJ2-5; V gene: TRBV7-2; CDR3 protein: ASSGRGPQETQY
J gene: TRBJ2-2; V gene: TRBV5-1; CDR3 protein: ASSLALTGELF
J gene: TRBJ1-2; V gene: TRBV4-2; CDR3 protein: ASSQGAGAGYGYT
J gene: TRBJ2-1; V gene: TRBV7-3; CDR3 protein: ASSKTSDKNEQF
J gene: TRBJ2-7; V gene: TRBV5-4; CDR3 protein: ASSYRGRDEQY
J gene: TRBJ2-6; V gene: TRBV5-1; CDR3 protein: ASKTAGHAGANVLT
J gene: TRBJ2-3; V gene: TRBV7-3; CDR3 protein: ASSLILAEAADTQY
J gene: TRBJ2-1; V gene: TRBV7-3; CDR3 protein: ASSPGQGGIGYNEQF
J gene: TRBJ2-1; V gene: TRBV28; CDR3 protein: ASSASTSVLYNEQF
J gene: TRBJ2-3; V gene: TRBV15; CDR3 protein: ATSRRTTRDTQY
J gene: TRBJ2-7; V gene: TRBV30; CDR3 protein: AWQPGQAYEQY
J gene: TRBJ2-2; V gene: TRBV4-2; CDR3 protein: ASSHPTGGTGELF
J gene: TRBJ2-2; V gene: TRBV27; CDR3 protein: ASSLSPSGRYTGELF
J gene: TRBJ1-2; V gene: TRBV29-1; CDR3 protein: SVGPGGERGYT
J gene: TRBJ1-6; V gene: TRBV5-1; CDR3 protein: ASSLHGGDNSPLH
J gene: TRBJ2-1; V gene: TRBV5-1; CDR3 protein: ASSLALAGYNEQF
J gene: TRBJ2-5; V gene: TRBV5-1; CDR3 protein: ASSLGPTSGTETQY
J gene: TRBJ1-4; V gene: TRBV30; CDR3 protein: AWLGQGGEKLF
J gene: TRBJ1-4; V gene: TRBV18; CDR3 protein: ASSPRRDNEKLF
J gene: TRBJ2-7; V gene: TRBV2; CDR3 protein: ASRVSYEQY
J gene: TRBJ1-2; V gene: TRBV28; CDR3 protein: ASSLGAGNGYT
J gene: TRBJ2-2; V gene: TRBV15; CDR3 protein: ATTGTGELF
J gene: TRBJ1-5; V gene: TRBV19; CDR3 protein: ASTAGTERPQH
J gene: TRBJ2-7; V gene: TRBV6-5; CDR3 protein: ASSPRTSLGEQY
J gene: TRBJ2-1; V gene: TRBV7-9; CDR3 protein: ASSLEQPYNEQF